The clone carrying this T cell receptor beta chain was seen ten or more times. Its antigen is currently unknown. Per germline, CDR1 KGHDR and CDR2 SFDVKD. V was shortened by 1 base and J by 8 bases, with 16 bases between the two germline ends. The CDR3 has 16 residues. The authors prepared the TCRbeta library with unique molecular identifiers. TCRdb independently ran MiXCR on the PCR reads; one entry per CDR3 protein. The profile shows approximately 120,000 distinct CDR3 sequences, roughly 10% of them singletons. This entry belongs to a study of T-cell reconstitution after alpha-beta-depleted transplantation in children. Whole-study findings and limits: About two months after transplant, alpha-beta T cells reportedly came from several hundred expanded graft clones. T-cell counts and diversity at one year post-transplant came mainly from newly produced T cells. Surviving recipient T cells and thymic progenitors accounted for the high day-60 TCRbeta diversity observed in some patients.

This TCR came from a girl under three years old who had a stem cell transplant for combined immunodeficiency, so the T cells may come from the graft donor. This sample comprised PBMCs, mostly from graft donor cells, obtained 180 days after TCRalphabeta/CD19-depleted stem cell transplant. V usage is TRBV24-1 and J usage is TRBJ2-2, with D possibly matching TRBD2 (6 bases). The CDR3 protein is CATSDFPRGRSGELFF. Written as DNA, the CDR3 is TGTGCCACCAGTGATTTTCCTCGGGGGAGGTCTGGGGAGCTGTTTTTT.